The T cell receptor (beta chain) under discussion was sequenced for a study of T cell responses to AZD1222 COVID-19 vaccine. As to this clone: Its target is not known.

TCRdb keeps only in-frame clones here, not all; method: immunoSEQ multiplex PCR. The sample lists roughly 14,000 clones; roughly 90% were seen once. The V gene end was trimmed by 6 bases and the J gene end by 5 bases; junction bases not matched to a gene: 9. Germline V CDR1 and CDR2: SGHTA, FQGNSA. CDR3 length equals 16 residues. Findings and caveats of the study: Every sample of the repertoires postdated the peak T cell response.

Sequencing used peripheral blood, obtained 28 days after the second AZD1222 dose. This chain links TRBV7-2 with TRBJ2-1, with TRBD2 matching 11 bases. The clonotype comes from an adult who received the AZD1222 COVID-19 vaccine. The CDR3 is CASSSLTSGGNNEQFF. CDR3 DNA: TGTGCCAGCAGTTCTTTAACTAGCGGGGGCAACAATGAGCAGTTCTTC. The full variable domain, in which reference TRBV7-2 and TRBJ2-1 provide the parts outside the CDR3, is GAGVSQSPSNKVTEKGKDVELRCDPISGHTALYWYRQSLGQGLEFLIYFQGNSAPDKSGLPSDRFSAERTGGSVSTLTIQRTQQEDSAVYLCASSSLTSGGNNEQFFGPGTRLTVL.